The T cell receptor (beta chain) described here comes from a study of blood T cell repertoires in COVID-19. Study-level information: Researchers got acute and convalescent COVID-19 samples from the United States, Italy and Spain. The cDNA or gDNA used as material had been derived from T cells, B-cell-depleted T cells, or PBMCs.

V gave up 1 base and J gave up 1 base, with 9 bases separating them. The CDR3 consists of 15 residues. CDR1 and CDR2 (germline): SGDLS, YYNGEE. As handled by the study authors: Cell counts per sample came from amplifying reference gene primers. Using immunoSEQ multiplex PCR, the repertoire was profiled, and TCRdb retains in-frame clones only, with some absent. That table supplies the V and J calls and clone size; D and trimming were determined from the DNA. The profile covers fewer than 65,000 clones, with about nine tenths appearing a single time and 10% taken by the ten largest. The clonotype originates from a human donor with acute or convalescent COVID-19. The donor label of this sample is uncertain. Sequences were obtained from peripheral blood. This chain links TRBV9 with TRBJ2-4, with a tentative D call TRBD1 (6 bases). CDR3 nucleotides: TGTGCCAGCAGCGTAAACAGGGATGCCAAAAACATTCAGTACTTC. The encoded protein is CASSVNRDAKNIQYF.